A selection of T cell receptor beta chains follows, all from one sample in a study of cytomegalovirus exposure and HLA in healthy donors. The assay was immunoSEQ multiplex PCR, and TCRdb's table has in-frame clones only and misses some. Here the sample spans fewer than 250,000 clones, around four fifths being singletons. The sequenced sample consisted of PBMCs. These receptors came from a man between 40 and 49 years old in good health and CMV-seropositive. The CDR3 runs from the conserved cysteine through the conserved F or W. A D gene is named only where the DNA matches it firmly. Not all rows give a size; the values are once, few, many and, for expanded clones, a class.

v_call: TRBV6-4
d_call: TRBD1
j_call: TRBJ1-1
clone_size: .
cdr3_aa: CASSPGGANTEAFF
cdr3_nt: TGTGCCAGCAGTCCAGGGGGCGCGAACACTGAAGCTTTCTTT

v_call: TRBV29-1
d_call: TRBD2
j_call: TRBJ2-1
clone_size: once
cdr3_aa: CSVEGTSSSYNEQFF
cdr3_nt: TGCAGCGTTGAAGGGACTAGCAGCTCCTACAATGAGCAGTTCTTC

v_call: TRBV5-1
d_call: TRBD1
j_call: TRBJ1-4
clone_size: .
cdr3_aa: CASSSYPPAGGYEKLFF
cdr3_nt: TGCGCCAGCAGCTCCTATCCCCCGGCAGGGGGCTACGAAAAACTGTTTTTT

v_call: TRBV4-1
d_call: .
j_call: TRBJ2-5
clone_size: .
cdr3_aa: CASSQGYGSETQYF
cdr3_nt: TGCGCCAGCAGCCAAGGGTACGGGTCGGAGACCCAGTACTTC

v_call: TRBV4-3
d_call: TRBD1
j_call: TRBJ1-1
clone_size: .
cdr3_aa: CASSQDPRDRANTEAFF
cdr3_nt: TGCGCCAGCAGCCAAGATCCCCGGGACAGGGCGAACACTGAAGCTTTCTTT

v_call: TRBV28
d_call: .
j_call: TRBJ1-1
clone_size: .
cdr3_aa: CASSLATAFLGAFF
cdr3_nt: TGTGCCAGCAGTTTGGCGACAGCTTTTCTAGGGGCTTTCTTT

v_call: TRBV6-1
d_call: .
j_call: TRBJ1-3
clone_size: .
cdr3_aa: CASRQAGTTRNTIYF
cdr3_nt: TGTGCCAGCAGACAAGCCGGGACAACAAGAAACACCATATATTTT

v_call: TRBV2
d_call: .
j_call: TRBJ1-1
clone_size: few
cdr3_aa: CASSEVGGVIVPEAFF
cdr3_nt: TGTGCCAGCAGTGAAGTGGGGGGGGTTATAGTCCCTGAAGCTTTCTTT

v_call: TRBV5-1
d_call: TRBD2
j_call: TRBJ2-1
clone_size: .
cdr3_aa: CASSTAGVSSYNEQFF
cdr3_nt: TGCGCCAGCAGCACAGCGGGAGTGAGCTCCTACAATGAGCAGTTCTTC

v_call: TRBV28
d_call: TRBD2
j_call: TRBJ2-1
clone_size: few
cdr3_aa: CASSLLAGTSYNEQFF
cdr3_nt: TGTGCCAGCAGTTTGCTAGCGGGGACATCCTACAATGAGCAGTTCTTC

v_call: TRBV19
d_call: TRBD1
j_call: TRBJ1-1
clone_size: .
cdr3_aa: CASKTGPFGNTEAFF
cdr3_nt: TGTGCCAGTAAGACAGGGCCTTTTGGGAACACTGAAGCTTTCTTT

v_call: TRBV28
d_call: TRBD2
j_call: TRBJ2-7
clone_size: few
cdr3_aa: CASSYPSGAFYEQYF
cdr3_nt: TGTGCCAGCAGCTACCCTAGCGGGGCTTTCTACGAGCAGTACTTC

v_call: TRBV11-3
d_call: .
j_call: TRBJ1-1
clone_size: few
cdr3_aa: CASSRQTNTEAFF
cdr3_nt: TGTGCCAGCAGCAGACAGACGAACACTGAAGCTTTCTTT

v_call: TRBV5-1
d_call: TRBD1
j_call: TRBJ1-1
clone_size: .
cdr3_aa: CASSSGQGAPEAFF
cdr3_nt: TGCGCCAGCAGTTCTGGACAGGGGGCACCTGAAGCTTTCTTT

v_call: TRBV6-5
d_call: TRBD1
j_call: TRBJ2-7
clone_size: .
cdr3_aa: CASSDRVYPYEQYF
cdr3_nt: TGTGCCAGCAGTGACAGGGTGTACCCCTACGAGCAGTACTTC

v_call: TRBV7-2
d_call: TRBD1
j_call: TRBJ1-5
clone_size: few
cdr3_aa: CASSVTGGHQPQHF
cdr3_nt: TGTGCCAGCAGCGTTACAGGGGGACATCAGCCCCAGCATTTT

v_call: TRBV6-1
d_call: .
j_call: TRBJ1-1
clone_size: .
cdr3_aa: CASSEAAVSTEAFF
cdr3_nt: TGTGCCAGCAGTGAAGCGGCGGTCTCCACTGAAGCTTTCTTT

v_call: TRBV9
d_call: TRBD1
j_call: TRBJ2-7
clone_size: few
cdr3_aa: CASSVGQGDYEQYF
cdr3_nt: TGTGCCAGCAGCGTTGGACAGGGCGATTACGAGCAGTACTTC

v_call: TRBV29-1
d_call: .
j_call: TRBJ2-5
clone_size: .
cdr3_aa: CSVHRESAETQYF
cdr3_nt: TGCAGCGTCCACAGAGAATCTGCAGAGACCCAGTACTTC

v_call: TRBV11-2
d_call: TRBD2
j_call: TRBJ2-5
clone_size: .
cdr3_aa: CASSNRSGSYQETQYF
cdr3_nt: TGTGCCAGCAGCAACCGAAGCGGGAGTTATCAAGAGACCCAGTACTTC

v_call: TRBV7-2
d_call: TRBD2
j_call: TRBJ2-7
clone_size: .
cdr3_aa: CASSTRLAGGKIYEQYF
cdr3_nt: TGTGCCAGCAGCACCCGACTAGCGGGAGGGAAAATCTACGAGCAGTACTTC

v_call: TRBV18
d_call: .
j_call: TRBJ1-1
clone_size: .
cdr3_aa: CASSPPPGGTEAFF
cdr3_nt: TGTGCCAGCTCACCACCCCCCGGGGGGACTGAAGCTTTCTTT

v_call: TRBV5-6
d_call: .
j_call: TRBJ1-4
clone_size: .
cdr3_aa: CASSLGTGIGTTNEKLFF
cdr3_nt: TGTGCCAGCAGCTTGGGTACAGGGATAGGTACAACTAATGAAAAACTGTTTTTT

v_call: TRBV7-8
d_call: TRBD2
j_call: TRBJ2-7
clone_size: .
cdr3_aa: CASSSSGSNYEQYF
cdr3_nt: TGTGCCAGCAGCTCTAGCGGGAGTAACTACGAGCAGTACTTC

v_call: TRBV7-3
d_call: TRBD1
j_call: TRBJ1-1
clone_size: .
cdr3_aa: CASSETGAAEAFF
cdr3_nt: TGTGCCAGCAGCGAGACAGGGGCGGCTGAAGCTTTCTTT

v_call: TRBV6-5
d_call: TRBD1
j_call: TRBJ2-3
clone_size: once
cdr3_aa: CASSQRQGSTDTQYF
cdr3_nt: TGTGCCAGCAGTCAAAGACAGGGGAGCACAGATACGCAGTATTTT

v_call: TRBV21-1
d_call: .
j_call: TRBJ1-2
clone_size: .
cdr3_aa: CASSKAGGEYGYTF
cdr3_nt: TGTGCCAGCAGCAAAGCGGGGGGTGAATATGGCTACACCTTC

v_call: TRBV19
d_call: .
j_call: TRBJ1-3
clone_size: .
cdr3_aa: CASRTITGNRVENTIYF
cdr3_nt: TGTGCCAGTAGAACGATAACGGGAAACAGGGTAGAAAACACCATATATTTT

v_call: TRBV6-6
d_call: .
j_call: TRBJ1-1
clone_size: .
cdr3_aa: CASSLLGGNTEAFF
cdr3_nt: TGTGCCAGCAGTCTCCTCGGGGGAAACACTGAAGCTTTCTTT

v_call: TRBV19
d_call: .
j_call: TRBJ1-2
clone_size: .
cdr3_aa: CASSIGAGDGYTF
cdr3_nt: TGTGCCAGTAGTATCGGTGCAGGGGATGGCTACACCTTC

v_call: TRBV19
d_call: .
j_call: TRBJ1-2
clone_size: .
cdr3_aa: CASSPAGAYGYTF
cdr3_nt: TGTGCCAGTAGTCCCGCGGGGGCCTATGGCTACACCTTC

v_call: TRBV19
d_call: .
j_call: TRBJ1-1
clone_size: .
cdr3_aa: CASSVTGSANTEAFF
cdr3_nt: TGTGCCAGTAGTGTAACAGGGAGCGCGAACACTGAAGCTTTCTTT

v_call: TRBV11-2
d_call: TRBD2
j_call: TRBJ2-1
clone_size: few
cdr3_aa: CASSFPGLASYNEQFF
cdr3_nt: TGTGCCAGCAGCTTTCCGGGACTAGCGTCCTACAATGAGCAGTTCTTC

v_call: TRBV29-1
d_call: .
j_call: TRBJ1-1
clone_size: .
cdr3_aa: CSVVRGANTEAFF
cdr3_nt: TGCAGCGTTGTACGGGGGGCCAACACTGAGGCTTTCTTT

v_call: TRBV7-2
d_call: .
j_call: TRBJ1-2
clone_size: .
cdr3_aa: CASSLAPGRSYGYTF
cdr3_nt: TGTGCCAGCAGCTTAGCACCGGGGAGATCCTATGGCTACACCTTC

v_call: TRBV4-2
d_call: .
j_call: TRBJ2-1
clone_size: .
cdr3_aa: CASSQSGRNEQFF
cdr3_nt: TGTGCCAGCAGCCAATCGGGTAGGAATGAGCAGTTCTTC

v_call: TRBV5-1
d_call: TRBD1
j_call: TRBJ1-5
clone_size: .
cdr3_aa: CASSQTGTDQPQHF
cdr3_nt: TGCGCCAGCAGCCAGACAGGGACGGATCAGCCCCAGCATTTT

v_call: TRBV18
d_call: TRBD1
j_call: TRBJ2-7
clone_size: .
cdr3_aa: CASFSGTGSYEQYF
cdr3_nt: TGTGCCAGCTTTTCCGGGACAGGCTCCTACGAGCAGTACTTC

v_call: TRBV7-2
d_call: TRBD1
j_call: TRBJ2-2
clone_size: .
cdr3_aa: CASSLRQGFNTGELFF
cdr3_nt: TGTGCCAGCAGCTTGCGACAGGGCTTTAACACCGGGGAGCTGTTTTTT

v_call: TRBV19
d_call: .
j_call: TRBJ2-1
clone_size: .
cdr3_aa: CASSNPGVADNEQFF
cdr3_nt: TGTGCCAGTAGTAACCCGGGAGTGGCGGACAATGAGCAGTTCTTC

v_call: TRBV10-3
d_call: TRBD1
j_call: TRBJ1-2
clone_size: .
cdr3_aa: CAISTDREISGYTF
cdr3_nt: TGTGCCATCAGTACGGACAGGGAGATTAGTGGCTACACCTTC

v_call: TRBV19
d_call: TRBD2
j_call: TRBJ2-3
clone_size: .
cdr3_aa: CASSIFGGMSTDTQYF
cdr3_nt: TGTGCCAGTAGTATATTCGGGGGGATGAGCACAGATACGCAGTATTTT

v_call: TRBV6-6
d_call: .
j_call: TRBJ1-4
clone_size: .
cdr3_aa: CASSYGRAGASEKLFF
cdr3_nt: TGTGCCAGCAGTTACGGCAGGGCAGGTGCAAGTGAAAAACTGTTTTTT

v_call: TRBV13
d_call: .
j_call: TRBJ1-2
clone_size: .
cdr3_aa: CASSLVYKPYGYTF
cdr3_nt: TGTGCCAGCAGCTTAGTGTACAAACCCTATGGCTACACCTTC

v_call: TRBV7-2
d_call: .
j_call: TRBJ2-1
clone_size: .
cdr3_aa: CASSLARPNEQFF
cdr3_nt: TGTGCCAGCAGCTTAGCGCGCCCGAATGAGCAGTTCTTC

v_call: TRBV5-1
d_call: TRBD1
j_call: TRBJ2-4
clone_size: .
cdr3_aa: CASSVGTGGNIQYF
cdr3_nt: TGCGCCAGCAGCGTAGGGACAGGGGGAAACATTCAGTACTTC

v_call: TRBV6-6
d_call: TRBD1
j_call: TRBJ2-7
clone_size: .
cdr3_aa: CASSSPGQGYYEQYF
cdr3_nt: TGTGCCAGCAGTTCTCCGGGACAGGGTTACTACGAGCAGTACTTC

v_call: TRBV5-1
d_call: TRBD1
j_call: TRBJ2-5
clone_size: .
cdr3_aa: CASIGVVETGGQETQYF
cdr3_nt: TGCGCCAGCATAGGAGTAGTCGAAACAGGGGGACAAGAGACCCAGTACTTC

v_call: TRBV7-6
d_call: .
j_call: TRBJ2-7
clone_size: .
cdr3_aa: CASSIRDWGGGEQYF
cdr3_nt: TGTGCCAGCAGCATCCGGGACTGGGGAGGGGGCGAGCAGTACTTC

v_call: TRBV2
d_call: TRBD2
j_call: TRBJ2-3
clone_size: once
cdr3_aa: CASSNSGVGTDTQYF
cdr3_nt: TGTGCCAGCAGTAATAGCGGGGTTGGGACAGATACGCAGTATTTT

v_call: TRBV7-2
d_call: .
j_call: TRBJ2-3
clone_size: .
cdr3_aa: CASSSEGRRTDTQYF
cdr3_nt: TGTGCCAGCAGCTCGGAAGGGAGACGTACAGATACGCAGTATTTT

v_call: TRBV5-4
d_call: .
j_call: TRBJ2-3
clone_size: once
cdr3_aa: CASSGKTASSTDTQYF
cdr3_nt: TGTGCCAGCAGCGGAAAGACAGCGTCTAGCACAGATACGCAGTATTTT

v_call: TRBV5-1
d_call: .
j_call: TRBJ1-3
clone_size: few
cdr3_aa: CASSLDRSGNTIYF
cdr3_nt: TGCGCCAGCAGCTTAGACAGATCTGGAAACACCATATATTTT

v_call: TRBV27
d_call: .
j_call: TRBJ2-7
clone_size: .
cdr3_aa: CASSLGGLLREQYF
cdr3_nt: TGTGCCAGCAGTTTAGGGGGACTCCTTAGGGAGCAGTACTTC

v_call: TRBV28
d_call: TRBD2
j_call: TRBJ2-5
clone_size: .
cdr3_aa: CASSFLQGGAETQYF
cdr3_nt: TGTGCCAGCAGTTTCCTCCAGGGAGGGGCCGAGACCCAGTACTTC

v_call: TRBV7-2
d_call: TRBD1
j_call: TRBJ1-4
clone_size: .
cdr3_aa: CASSTRTGFAEKLFF
cdr3_nt: TGTGCCAGCAGCACAAGGACAGGGTTCGCGGAAAAACTGTTTTTT

v_call: TRBV14
d_call: TRBD2
j_call: TRBJ2-1
clone_size: few
cdr3_aa: CASSPLAGGNEQFF
cdr3_nt: TGTGCCAGCAGCCCACTAGCGGGAGGCAATGAGCAGTTCTTC

v_call: TRBV10-3
d_call: TRBD1
j_call: TRBJ1-1
clone_size: .
cdr3_aa: CAISKPGQGDTEAFF
cdr3_nt: TGTGCCATCAGTAAACCGGGACAGGGGGATACTGAAGCTTTCTTT